This is a list of T cell receptor beta chains from one sample in a study of memory CD4+ T cells and cytomegalovirus serostatus. Sequencing was performed with immunoSEQ multiplex PCR; in TCRdb, only in-frame clones are kept and a portion is missing. The sample carries some 45,000 clones, roughly 74% recorded once. Sequencing was performed on memory CD4+ T cells from blood. The source of these receptors is an adult in good health and CMV-seropositive. Each CDR3 is given with its conserved first and last residue. Each record gives: clone size, J gene, D gene, V gene, CDR3 protein, CDR3 DNA. D genes are given only for firm matches. Size tells how often a clone was seen (once, few, many) or the class of an expanded clone, and some rows leave it out.

>-|TRBJ1-3|-|TRBV5-1
CASSSLPDNSGNTIYF
TGCGCCAGCAGCTCCCTACCGGACAACTCTGGAAACACCATATATTTT
>-|TRBJ2-7|-|TRBV6-5
CIVGYEQYF
TGCATTGTTGGTTACGAGCAGTACTTC
>-|TRBJ2-1|-|TRBV25-1
CASSEPSSGLNYNEQFF
TGTGCCAGCAGTGAACCCAGTTCCGGACTGAACTACAATGAGCAGTTCTTC
>-|TRBJ2-2|-|TRBV5-1
CASSPDPGVGELFF
TGCGCCAGCAGCCCGGACCCCGGGGTCGGGGAGCTGTTTTTT
>-|TRBJ2-2|TRBD1|TRBV5-4
CASSWGTVNTGELFF
TGTGCCAGCAGCTGGGGGACAGTTAACACCGGGGAGCTGTTTTTT
>-|TRBJ1-2|TRBD1|TRBV6-4
CASRPGQNYGYTF
TGTGCCAGCAGACCGGGACAGAACTATGGCTACACCTTC
>-|TRBJ1-5|-|TRBV15
CATSRRGVRGNQPQHF
TGTGCCACCAGCAGGAGGGGAGTTCGTGGCAATCAGCCCCAGCATTTT
>-|TRBJ2-5|-|TRBV19
CASSIKETQYF
TGTGCCAGTAGTATCAAAGAGACCCAGTACTTC
>once|TRBJ1-5|-|TRBV6-1
CASRRDFYSNQPQHF
TGTGCCAGCAGGAGGGACTTCTATAGCAATCAGCCCCAGCATTTT
>few|TRBJ1-1|-|TRBV7-3
CASSLNSGSAEAFF
TGTGCCAGCAGCTTAAACTCGGGCTCGGCTGAAGCTTTCTTT
>few|TRBJ2-7|TRBD1|TRBV6-1
CASSDARTGAYEQYF
TGTGCCAGCAGTGACGCAAGGACAGGTGCCTACGAGCAGTACTTC
>-|TRBJ1-2|-|TRBV5-1
CASSLGEDTSYGYTF
TGCGCCAGCAGCTTGGGGGAGGACACGTCCTATGGCTACACCTTC
>-|TRBJ2-2|TRBD2|TRBV19
CASSIATGLENTGELFF
TGTGCCAGTAGTATAGCTACGGGACTAGAGAACACCGGGGAGCTGTTTTTT